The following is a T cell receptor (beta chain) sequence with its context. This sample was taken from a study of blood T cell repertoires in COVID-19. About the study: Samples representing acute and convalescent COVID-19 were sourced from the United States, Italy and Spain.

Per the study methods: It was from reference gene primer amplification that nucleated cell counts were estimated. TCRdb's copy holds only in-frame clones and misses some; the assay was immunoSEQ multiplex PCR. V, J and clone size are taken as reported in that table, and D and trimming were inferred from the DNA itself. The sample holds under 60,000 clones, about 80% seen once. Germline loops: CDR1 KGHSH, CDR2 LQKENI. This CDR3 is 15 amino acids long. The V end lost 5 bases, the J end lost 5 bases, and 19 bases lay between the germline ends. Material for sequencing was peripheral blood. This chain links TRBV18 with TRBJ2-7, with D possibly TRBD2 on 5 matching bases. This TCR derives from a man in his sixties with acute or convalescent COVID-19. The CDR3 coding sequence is TGTGCCAGCTCAGCTAGACGGGGAGATAAGAACGAGCAGTACTTC. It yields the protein CASSARRGDKNEQYF.